The 9 T cell receptor beta chains in this list originate from one sample, sequenced in a study of blood T cell repertoires in COVID-19. The data were produced by immunoSEQ multiplex PCR, yet TCRdb's version contains in-frame clones alone and is incomplete. The sample shows 200,000 to 300,000 clones, about 84% of them seen only once. Sequences were obtained from PBMCs or T cells enriched from blood (not recorded which). These receptors came from a woman in her fifties or sixties who had recovered from COVID-19.

V usage is TRBV7-9 and J usage is TRBJ2-7, with 8 bases lining up with TRBD1. The CDR3 runs 15 residues. The germline gives CDR1 SEHNR, CDR2 FQNEAQ (reference sequence). J lost 2 bases, V lost 1 base, and 4 bases had no gene match. This CDR3 is CASSLDRGQAYEQYF. In DNA form, the CDR3 reads TGTGCCAGCAGCTTAGATCGGGGACAGGCCTACGAGCAGTACTTC. Variable domain in full (rest from reference TRBV7-9 and TRBJ2-7): DTGVSQNPRHKITKRGQNVTFRCDPISEHNRLYWYRQTLGQGPEFLTYFQNEAQLEKSRLLSDRFSAERPKGSFSTLEIQRTEQGDSAMYLCASSLDRGQAYEQYFGPGTRLTVT.

The chain is built from TRBV29-1 and TRBJ2-7; possible D gene TRBD1, 5 bases. The CDR3 consists of 13 residues. Germline V gene data show CDR1 as SQVTM and CDR2 as ANQGSEA. Trimming pared 3 bases from V and 3 bases from J, leaving 12 bases between. The CDR3 region is CSVDRVGSYEQYF. The CDR3 DNA reads TGCAGCGTTGACAGGGTCGGTAGCTACGAGCAGTACTTC.

The genes are TRBV11-2 and TRBJ1-5; D uncertain. Per germline, CDR1 SGHAT and CDR2 FQNNGV. V lost 1 base, J lost 9 bases, and 16 bases lay in between. The CDR3 spans 15 residues. The CDR3 sequence is CASSLGPLGVWPQHF. CDR3 DNA sequence: TGTGCCAGCAGCTTAGGCCCCTTAGGAGTATGGCCCCAGCATTTT.

This sequence joins TRBV24-1 and TRBJ2-3, with 7 bases lining up with TRBD2. Looked up from germline, CDR1 is KGHDR and CDR2 is SFDVKD. This CDR3 is 16 amino acids long. The junction had 10 bases not matched to a gene; V was cut back by 5 bases and J by 3 bases. The CDR3 coding sequence is TGTGCCACCAGTGCCAAGCAGGGAGCGGGGACAGATACGCAGTATTTT. As protein: CATSAKQGAGTDTQYF.

The chain links TRBV23-1 to TRBJ2-1; 8 nucleotides line up with TRBD1. TRBV23-1 is identified as an open reading frame with a role that is uncertain. This CDR3 spans 18 amino acids. The V and J ends lost 0 bases and 8 bases, in that order; junction bases with no gene match: 15. CDR3 protein: CASSQSFLGQGHLDEQFF. The CDR3 bases are TGCGCCAGCAGTCAATCATTTCTAGGACAGGGCCACTTGGATGAGCAGTTCTTC.

V is TRBV4-3 and J is TRBJ1-1; 8 nucleotides agree with TRBD1. The ends lost 1 base at V and 5 bases at J; junction bases unmatched: 6. Germline assignment: CDR1 LGHNA and CDR2 YSLEER. There are 15 residues in the CDR3. The CDR3 bases are TGCGCCAGCAGCCAAGCTACAGGGGGAGGGACTGAAGCTTTCTTT. This codes for CASSQATGGGTEAFF.

The chain couples TRBV28 to TRBJ1-1, with TRBD1 matching over 9 bases. The junction had 9 bases not matched to a gene; V was cut back by 6 bases and J by 1 base. This CDR3 is 16 amino acids long. Germline-derived CDR1 and CDR2 are MDHEN and SYDVKM. CDR3 loop: CASRDRGAGGNTEAFF. The CDR3 coding sequence is TGTGCCAGCAGGGACAGGGGCGCGGGAGGGAACACTGAAGCTTTCTTT. Together with reference TRBV28 and TRBJ1-1, the CDR3 gives the full variable domain: DVKVTQSSRYLVKRTGEKVFLECVQDMDHENMFWYRQDPGLGLRLIYFSYDVKMKEKGDIPEGYSVSREKKERFSLILESASTNQTSMYLCASRDRGAGGNTEAFFGQGTRLTVV.

The gene calls are TRBV11-2 and TRBJ2-5, with D maybe TRBD1 (5 bases). V shed 1 base and J shed 4 bases, with 16 bases lying between them. In germline, CDR1 is SGHAT, CDR2 FQNNGV. The CDR3 loop spans 16 amino acids. The CDR3 sequence: CASSLASGYSRETQYF. DNA for the CDR3: TGTGCCAGCAGCTTAGCTTCAGGGTATTCAAGAGAGACCCAGTACTTC.

V is TRBV12-3 or TRBV12-4 and J is TRBJ1-2; D is possibly TRBD1 (5 bases). The CDR3 is made up of 13 amino acids. V shed 3 bases and J shed 6 bases, with 11 bases lying between them. CDR3 in DNA: TGTGCCAGCAGTTTGAACAGGATAGATGGCTACACCTTC. This codes for CASSLNRIDGYTF.